This T cell receptor beta chain comes out of a study of T cell responses to AZD1222 COVID-19 vaccine. Regarding the study as a whole: Spike-specific TCR breadth and depth went up after people got two AZD1222 doses. Vaccine-associated CD4 TCRs spanned spike, dominant at 160-218 and 743-854.

Pooled samples include second doses given at about 4 or 12 weeks. There are a few counts of this clone. The antigen remains unidentified. V was pared by 0 bases and J by 4 bases, with 19 bases of the junction left unmatched. Germline V lookup: CDR1 SGDLS, CDR2 YYNGEE. The CDR3 runs to 21 residues. The protocol was immunoSEQ multiplex PCR, while the TCRdb copy is restricted to in-frame clones and leaves out a portion. The data hold approximately 110,000 clones, with more than 80% observed a single time. V is TRBV9 and J is TRBJ2-1; TRBD2 agrees at 10 bases. The receptor was derived from an adult who received the AZD1222 COVID-19 vaccine. The source was peripheral blood, collected 28 days after the second AZD1222 dose. CDR3 region: CASSVDEGGRAGTSVYNEQFF. The CDR3 region has the DNA TGTGCCAGCAGCGTAGATGAGGGGGGCCGAGCCGGGACTAGCGTTTACAATGAGCAGTTCTTC.